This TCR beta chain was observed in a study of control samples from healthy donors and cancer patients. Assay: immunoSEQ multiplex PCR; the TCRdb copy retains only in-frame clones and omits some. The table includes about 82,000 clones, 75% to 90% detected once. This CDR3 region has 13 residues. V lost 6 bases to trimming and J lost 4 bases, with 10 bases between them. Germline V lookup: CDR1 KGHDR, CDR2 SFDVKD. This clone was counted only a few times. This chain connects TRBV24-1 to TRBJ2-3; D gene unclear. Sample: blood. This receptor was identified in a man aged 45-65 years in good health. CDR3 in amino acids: CATSPGPPDTQYF. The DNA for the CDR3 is TGTGCCACCAGTCCTGGGCCGCCAGATACGCAGTATTTT.